A selection of T cell receptor beta chains follows, all from one sample in a study of control samples from healthy donors and cancer patients. Clones were read by immunoSEQ multiplex PCR, and TCRdb kept only the in-frame ones, dropping some. The table lists under 130,000 clones, around 82% of them singletons. The material sequenced was blood. These TCRs come from a woman aged 45-59 years in good health. The CDR3 runs from the conserved cysteine through the conserved F or W. A D gene is named only where the DNA matches it firmly. Not every row has a clone size; where given, it reads once, few, many or a size class.

clone_size: .
v_call: TRBV6-5
d_call: TRBD1
j_call: TRBJ1-3
cdr3_nt: TGTGCCAGCAGTTACTCCGCAGGGGGCTCTGGAAACACCATATATTTT
cdr3_aa: CASSYSAGGSGNTIYF

clone_size: .
v_call: TRBV4-3
d_call: .
j_call: TRBJ1-1
cdr3_nt: TGCGCCAGCAGCCAAGTAGCGTCTGAAGCTTTCTTT
cdr3_aa: CASSQVASEAFF

clone_size: .
v_call: TRBV20-1
d_call: .
j_call: TRBJ1-4
cdr3_nt: TGCAGTGCTAGTACTGAGGGAATTAATGAAAAACTGTTTTTT
cdr3_aa: CSASTEGINEKLFF

clone_size: .
v_call: TRBV27
d_call: .
j_call: TRBJ1-2
cdr3_nt: TGTGCCAGCAGTCCCACAGGACAGTATGGCTACACCTTC
cdr3_aa: CASSPTGQYGYTF

clone_size: .
v_call: TRBV11-3
d_call: .
j_call: TRBJ2-1
cdr3_nt: TGTGCCAGCGAGCTTACCCGGGTCAATGAGCAGTTCTTC
cdr3_aa: CASELTRVNEQFF

clone_size: .
v_call: TRBV7-3
d_call: .
j_call: TRBJ1-2
cdr3_nt: TGTGCCAGCAGCTCCTCCGGGACGGTGAACTATGGCTACACCTTC
cdr3_aa: CASSSSGTVNYGYTF

clone_size: .
v_call: TRBV11-2
d_call: TRBD2
j_call: TRBJ2-7
cdr3_nt: TGTGCCAGCAGCACCCAAGCGGGAGCCCACTACGAGCAGTACTTC
cdr3_aa: CASSTQAGAHYEQYF

clone_size: .
v_call: TRBV4-1
d_call: TRBD2
j_call: TRBJ2-2
cdr3_nt: TGCGCCAGCAGCCAAGTGGTGCTAGCGGGGAACACCGGGGAGCTGTTTTTT
cdr3_aa: CASSQVVLAGNTGELFF

clone_size: .
v_call: TRBV7-2
d_call: TRBD1
j_call: TRBJ1-1
cdr3_nt: TGTGCCAGCAGCTTAGTGAGGAGGGGGCTCTACCCCTACACTGAAGCTTTCTTT
cdr3_aa: CASSLVRRGLYPYTEAFF

clone_size: .
v_call: TRBV7-9
d_call: .
j_call: TRBJ2-2
cdr3_nt: TGTGCCAGCAGCTTAAACAGGGCGATTGAACACCGGGGAGCTGTTTTT
cdr3_aa: CASSLNRAIEHRGAVF

clone_size: once
v_call: TRBV5-1
d_call: .
j_call: TRBJ2-3
cdr3_nt: TGCGCCAGCAGCTTGCTGGGAGTTCATGGAGATACGCAGTATTTT
cdr3_aa: CASSLLGVHGDTQYF

clone_size: .
v_call: TRBV6-5
d_call: .
j_call: TRBJ1-3
cdr3_nt: TGTGCCAGCAAGAGAGGGGGCTCTGGAAACACCATATATTTT
cdr3_aa: CASKRGGSGNTIYF

clone_size: .
v_call: TRBV30
d_call: TRBD1
j_call: TRBJ2-1
cdr3_nt: TGTGCCTGGGAGCCGAGACAGGGGTCCCATGAGCAGTTCTTC
cdr3_aa: CAWEPRQGSHEQFF

clone_size: .
v_call: TRBV7-2
d_call: .
j_call: TRBJ2-2
cdr3_nt: TGTGCCAGCAGCTTAGTCAGCGGAATATCGAACACCGGGGAGCTGTTTTTT
cdr3_aa: CASSLVSGISNTGELFF

clone_size: .
v_call: TRBV19
d_call: .
j_call: TRBJ1-1
cdr3_nt: TGTGCCAGTAGTAGACAGAACACTGAAGCTTTCTTT
cdr3_aa: CASSRQNTEAFF

clone_size: few
v_call: TRBV7-3
d_call: .
j_call: TRBJ1-1
cdr3_nt: TGTGCCAGCAGCTTAATAGGTCCAGGGTCGAACACTGAAGCTTTCTTT
cdr3_aa: CASSLIGPGSNTEAFF

clone_size: .
v_call: TRBV18
d_call: TRBD1
j_call: TRBJ2-7
cdr3_nt: TGTGCCAGCTCACCGCTAATGACCCGCGGGACAGGGGTTGGCGAGCAGTACTTC
cdr3_aa: CASSPLMTRGTGVGEQYF

clone_size: .
v_call: TRBV19
d_call: TRBD2
j_call: TRBJ2-1
cdr3_nt: TGTGCCAGTAGTATAGGGACTAGCGGTTCCAATGAGCAGTTCTTC
cdr3_aa: CASSIGTSGSNEQFF

clone_size: .
v_call: TRBV24-1
d_call: .
j_call: TRBJ2-3
cdr3_nt: TGTGCCACCAGTGAACATTTATTGGATACGCAGTATTTT
cdr3_aa: CATSEHLLDTQYF

clone_size: .
v_call: TRBV7-2
d_call: .
j_call: TRBJ1-6
cdr3_nt: TGTGCCAGCAGCTCCCCGGGATCCGGAAATTCACCCCTCCACTTT
cdr3_aa: CASSSPGSGNSPLHF

clone_size: .
v_call: TRBV13
d_call: .
j_call: TRBJ2-2
cdr3_nt: TGTGCCAGCAGCCCCAGGCGGCAGGGACGGGACGGGGAGCTGTTTTTT
cdr3_aa: CASSPRRQGRDGELFF

clone_size: .
v_call: TRBV27
d_call: .
j_call: TRBJ1-5
cdr3_nt: TGTGCCAGCAGTCAGTCCCAGGGTTTAAATCAGCCCCAGCATTTT
cdr3_aa: CASSQSQGLNQPQHF

clone_size: .
v_call: TRBV5-4
d_call: .
j_call: TRBJ2-1
cdr3_nt: TGTGCCAGCAGCTTGGGGGGACGGGGCTACAATGAGCAGTTCTTC
cdr3_aa: CASSLGGRGYNEQFF

clone_size: .
v_call: TRBV19
d_call: .
j_call: TRBJ1-2
cdr3_nt: TGTGCCAGTAGTATTAAAACGAAATCTCCCTATGGCTACACCTTC
cdr3_aa: CASSIKTKSPYGYTF

clone_size: .
v_call: TRBV6-6
d_call: .
j_call: TRBJ1-5
cdr3_nt: TGTGCCAGCAGTAGCGGGGGGGGTACCGATCAGCCCCAGCATTTT
cdr3_aa: CASSSGGGTDQPQHF